The 11 T cell receptor beta chains in this list originate from one sample, sequenced in a study of vaccination and CD4 T cells after COVID-19. At the Johns Hopkins FTIC core, DNA taken from cultured CD4+ T cells was sequenced by way of the Oncomine TCR Beta short-read assay. TCRdb recomputed calls from the PCR reads with MiXCR, one row per CDR3 protein. This sample has about 21,000 distinct CDR3 sequences, with roughly three fifths found just once. Stated treatment: roughly 11-day PBMC culture with coronavirus spike peptide pools or control peptides (ViraFEST assay). What these receptors recognize is not known. This specimen was CD4+ T cells from blood, cultured in vitro, taken after SARS-CoV-2 vaccination. These receptors were obtained from a human donor who had recovered from COVID-19.

V is TRBV6-2 or TRBV6-3 and J is TRBJ2-7; D perhaps matches TRBD1 (6 bases). This CDR3 contains 14 residues. Per the germline V gene, CDR1 is MNHEY and CDR2 is SVGEGT. The V end lost 2 bases, the J end lost 4 bases, and 12 bases lay between the germline ends. For the CDR3, the DNA is TGTGCCAGCAGTTACGAGGGGGTTGGGTACGAGCAGTACTTC. Its translation is CASSYEGVGYEQYF.

This clonotype has just a few counts. V usage is TRBV6-1 and J usage is TRBJ1-2; D may be TRBD1 (6 bases). The CDR3 runs 13 residues. V lost 5 bases and J 8 bases, leaving 15 bases between the germline ends. The germline CDR1 and CDR2 sequences are MNHNS and SASEGT. The CDR3 here is CASSQTGSGGYTF. CDR3 coding DNA: TGTGCCAGCAGTCAAACAGGGTCGGGCGGCTACACCTTC.

The rearrangement links TRBV20-1 to TRBJ2-1; 7 nucleotides agree with TRBD1. This CDR3 has 12 amino acids. Germline V gene sequence: CDR1 DFQATT, CDR2 SNEGSKA (reference sequence). Trimming took 4 bases from V and 10 from J; bases not matched to a gene: 7. The CDR3 sequence: CSATDRVREQFF. The DNA of the CDR3 is TGCAGTGCTACCGACAGGGTTCGAGAGCAGTTCTTC.

This chain links TRBV7-2 with TRBJ1-5; 9 nucleotides align to TRBD1. The CDR3 is 15 amino acids. Trimming at V came to 5 bases and at J to 4 bases, leaving 6 bases not matched to a gene. From germline, CDR1 is SGHTA and CDR2 FQGNSA. CDR3 amino acids: CASSAGQGENQPQHF. As DNA, the CDR3 is TGTGCCAGCAGCGCGGGACAGGGAGAGAATCAGCCCCAGCATTTT.

This rearrangement joins TRBV6-1 to TRBJ1-5; D is unresolved. Per the germline V gene, CDR1 is MNHNS and CDR2 is SASEGT. The length of the CDR3 is 14 residues. V was cut by 4 bases and J by 0 bases, with 7 bases left in between. As DNA, the CDR3 is TGTGCCAGCAGTGGGCAGAATAGCAATCAGCCCCAGCATTTT. It is translated as CASSGQNSNQPQHF.

This chain links TRBV6-5 with TRBJ1-6; a possible D gene is TRBD1 (5 bases). V dropped 2 bases and J dropped 0 bases, with 20 bases sitting between them. CDR1 and CDR2 from the germline V gene are MNHEY and SVGAGI. CDR3 size: 20 residues. CDR3 DNA sequence: TGTGCCAGCAGTTACCTCCCACCTAGGGGACCGAGCTCCTATAATTCACCCCTCCACTTT. It codes for CASSYLPPRGPSSYNSPLHF.

V is TRBV19 and J is TRBJ2-7; TRBD1 matches 8 bases. In germline, CDR1 is LNHDA, CDR2 SQIVND (reference sequence). The CDR3 is 15 amino acids. Trimming removed 1 base from V and 3 bases from J; junction bases left unmatched: 5. The CDR3 coding sequence is TGTGCCAGTAGTATAGTGGGGACAGGCCTCTACGAGCAGTACTTC. As protein: CASSIVGTGLYEQYF.

The rearrangement links TRBV6-1 to TRBJ1-2, with 10 nucleotides matching TRBD1. The CDR3 is 14 amino acids. Germline V lookup: CDR1 MNHNS, CDR2 SASEGT. V gave up 5 bases and J gave up 7 bases; unmatched junction bases: 7. The CDR3 bases are TGTGCCAGCAGTCGAGGACAGGGGGTCGGTGGCTACACCTTC. Amino acid sequence: CASSRGQGVGGYTF.

The chain combines TRBV19 with TRBJ2-1; 10 nucleotides align to TRBD1. The CDR3 totals 16 residues. Per the germline V gene, CDR1 is LNHDA and CDR2 is SQIVND (reference sequence). Trimming removed 2 bases from V and 8 bases from J; junction bases left unmatched: 9. CDR3 coding DNA: TGTGCCAGTAGTATACCGGGACAGGGGATCGTTCATGAGCAGTTCTTC. This codes for CASSIPGQGIVHEQFF.

V usage is TRBV11-2 and J usage is TRBJ1-2; D call uncertain. There are 13 residues in the CDR3. Germline CDR1 is SGHAT and CDR2 is FQNNGV. The V end was cut by 6 bases, the J end by 0 bases, with 8 bases between. CDR3 amino acids: CASSSNSNYGYTF. In DNA form, the CDR3 reads TGTGCCAGCAGTTCCAACTCTAACTATGGCTACACCTTC.

CDR3 loop: CASSQGGRNQPQHF. The DNA for the CDR3 is TGTGCCAGCAGCCAGGGGGGGCGAAATCAGCCCCAGCATTTT. V gene TRBV7-2 combines with J gene TRBJ1-5; 7 bases fit TRBD1. The V segment lost 5 bases and the J segment 4 bases; nucleotides outside the gene matches: 5. The CDR3 has 14 amino acids. Germline values: CDR1 SGHTA, CDR2 FQGNSA.